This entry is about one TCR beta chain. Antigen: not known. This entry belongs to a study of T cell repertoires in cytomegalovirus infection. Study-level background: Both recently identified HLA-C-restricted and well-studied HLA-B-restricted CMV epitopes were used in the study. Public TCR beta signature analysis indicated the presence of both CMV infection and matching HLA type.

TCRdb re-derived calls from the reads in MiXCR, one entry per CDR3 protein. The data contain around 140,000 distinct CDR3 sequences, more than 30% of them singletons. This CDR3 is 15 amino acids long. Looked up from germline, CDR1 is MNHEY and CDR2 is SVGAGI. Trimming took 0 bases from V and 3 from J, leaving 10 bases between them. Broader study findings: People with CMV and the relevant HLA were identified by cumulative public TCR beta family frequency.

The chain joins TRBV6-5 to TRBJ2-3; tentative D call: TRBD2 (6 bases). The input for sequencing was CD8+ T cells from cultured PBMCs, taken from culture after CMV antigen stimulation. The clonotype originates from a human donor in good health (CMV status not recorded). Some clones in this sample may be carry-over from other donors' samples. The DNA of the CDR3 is TGTGCCAGCAGTTACTCTGGCGGGGTTACAGATACGCAGTATTTT. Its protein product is CASSYSGGVTDTQYF.